This TCR beta chain was profiled in a study of blood T cells in healthy people across ages. V lost 5 bases and J 1 base, leaving 11 bases between the germline ends. The CDR3 covers 15 residues. Alongside a J-beta primer mix, a sample-barcoded 5' primer served in a second PCR lasting 7 to 11 cycles. A single record per CDR3 protein comes from TCRdb applying MiXCR to the 5' RACE reads. Of approximately 800,000 distinct CDR3 sequences detected, about 26% appear once; the ten largest clones hold 2.5% to 3.5%. This sample was shared with a second study, whose subject was T cells of mothers and their children.

This clonotype was obtained from a boy between 10 and 17 years old in good health. The rearrangement links TRBV12-3 or TRBV12-4 to TRBJ2-2; TRBD1 might be the D (5 bases). The source material was blood. CDR3 in amino acids: CASSRLGQNTGELFF. The CDR3, as DNA: TGTGCCAGCAGTCGCCTAGGACAGAACACCGGGGAGCTGTTTTTT.